The 26 T cell receptor beta chains presented below share a single source sample, sequenced in a study of neurological immune-mediated disorders. TCRdb reprocessed the 5' RACE reads with MiXCR, giving one entry per CDR3 protein. Among about 38,000 distinct CDR3 sequences listed, 11% were seen once. Time point described: technical triplicate 1. Material: PBMCs. The source of these receptors is a man aged 60 to 75 with HTLV-1-associated myelopathy (HAM/TSP).

This clonotype was recorded at least ten times. The V call is TRBV11-2, the J call TRBJ2-3, with 8 bases lining up with TRBD2. Germline lookup yields CDR1 SGHAT and CDR2 FQNNGV. The CDR3 has 15 residues. The V segment lost 1 base and the J segment 2 bases; nucleotides outside the gene matches: 2. The CDR3 is CASSLAGGLTDTQYF. The DNA of the CDR3 is TGTGCCAGCAGCTTAGCGGGAGGGCTCACAGATACGCAGTATTTT.

This clonotype was observed many times. The J gene is TRBJ1-4, the V gene TRBV5-6, with TRBD1 matching over 7 bases. The CDR3 has 14 residues. J lost 8 bases, V lost 3 bases, and 7 bases had no gene match. In germline, CDR1 is SGHDT, CDR2 YYEEEE. In DNA form, the CDR3 reads TGTGCCAGCAGCTATCGACAGGGTGGGGAAAAACTGTTTTTT. This encodes CASSYRQGGEKLFF.

This clonotype was recorded at least ten times. This chain joins TRBV12-3 or TRBV12-4 and TRBJ2-2, with 11 bases identical to TRBD2. CDR3 size: 16 residues. V gave up 5 bases and J gave up 3 bases; unmatched junction bases: 5. The CDR3 loop reads CASSPRTSGHTGELFF. The CDR3 nucleotides read TGTGCCAGCAGTCCTCGGACTAGCGGGCACACCGGGGAGCTGTTTTTT.

The sample holds many counts of this clonotype. This chain links TRBV20-1 with TRBJ2-7; 9 bases are shared with TRBD2. CDR1 is DFQATT, CDR2 SNEGSKA, per germline (reference sequence). This CDR3 has 15 residues. V was pared by 0 bases and J by 6 bases, with 9 bases of the junction left unmatched. CDR3 sequence (DNA): TGCAGTGCTAGAGATACCGGGACTAGCAGCGGCGAGCAGTACTTC. Amino acids: CSARDTGTSSGEQYF.

The table lists this clonotype with many counts. The chain has TRBV16 and TRBJ1-1; D is uncertain. CDR3 length equals 15 residues. CDR1 is KGHSY and CDR2 is FQNENV in the germline V gene. The V gene lost 5 bases and the J gene lost 0 bases, with 13 bases spanning the gap. CDR3 residues: CASSTRALMNTEAFF. CDR3 nucleotide sequence: TGTGCCAGCAGCACCCGGGCCTTAATGAACACTGAAGCTTTCTTT.

The J gene is TRBJ2-1, the V gene TRBV13; 9 bases align to TRBD1. The CDR3 runs 17 residues. Germline V gene data show CDR1 as PRHDT and CDR2 as FYEKMQ (reference sequence). The J segment lost 0 bases and the V segment lost 5 bases, leaving 8 bases of the junction unmatched. CDR3 region: CASSPRTGEPSYNEQFF. CDR3 in DNA: TGTGCCAGCAGCCCTAGGACAGGGGAGCCCTCCTACAATGAGCAGTTCTTC.

By frequency in the sample, this clonotype is medium-sized (0.01 to 0.1%). The chain carries TRBV6-2 or TRBV6-3 and TRBJ1-5, with D tentatively TRBD1 (5 bases). CDR1 is MNHEY and CDR2 is SVGEGT in the germline V gene. CDR3 length: 14 residues. V was trimmed by 2 bases and J by 4 bases, leaving 9 bases between them. The CDR3 bases are TGTGCCAGCAGTTACCATGGGGGGAATCAGCCCCAGCATTTT. This sequence encodes CASSYHGGNQPQHF.

This clonotype has at least ten counts. The rearrangement uses TRBV18 and TRBJ2-5; D is uncertain. V was trimmed by 0 bases and J by 5 bases, leaving 7 bases between them. This CDR3 has 13 residues. Germline CDR1 KGHSH, CDR2 LQKENI. CDR3 coding DNA: TGTGCCAGCTCACCACCCAATCTCGAGACCCAGTACTTC. Amino acid sequence: CASSPPNLETQYF.

This clonotype is medium-sized within its sample. V is TRBV7-2 and J is TRBJ2-1, with 9 bases that match TRBD2. The CDR3 contains 14 residues. The V segment lost 5 bases and the J segment 15 bases; nucleotides outside the gene matches: 14. The V gene's germline CDR1 is SGHTA and CDR2 FQGNSA. The CDR3 loop is CASSGGLAGYNSFF. CDR3 coding DNA: TGTGCCAGCAGCGGGGGACTAGCAGGGTATAATTCGTTCTTC.

This clonotype occurred once. The chain employs TRBV5-4 and TRBJ1-2; 7 bases are a match to TRBD1. CDR1 is SGHNT and CDR2 is YYREEE in the germline V gene (reference sequence). With 3 bases clipped from V and 5 bases from J, the junction kept 7 bases outside the gene matches. The CDR3 length is 14 residues. This CDR3 reads CASSSQGKPYGYTF. The CDR3 coding sequence is TGTGCCAGCAGCTCACAGGGGAAGCCATATGGCTACACCTTC.

This clonotype was detected ten times or more. The V gene is TRBV20-1, the J gene TRBJ1-5, with D hard to call. The CDR3 spans 14 residues. Trimming took off 1 base at V and 9 bases at J, with 16 bases between the two ends. Germline loops: CDR1 DFQATT, CDR2 SNEGSKA (reference sequence). The CDR3 protein is CSARGRVSPGPQHF. CDR3 DNA sequence: TGCAGTGCTAGAGGAAGAGTATCCCCCGGGCCCCAGCATTTT.

This clonotype has ten or more counts. The gene calls are TRBV2 and TRBJ2-1, with D perhaps TRBD1 (5 bases). Between the trimmed V and J ends, which lost 4 bases and 2 bases, there was a span of 12 bases. The germline V gene encodes CDR1 SNHLY and CDR2 FYNNEI. CDR3 length equals 15 residues. CDR3 sequence reads: CASSGFTGAYNEQFF. For the CDR3, the DNA is TGTGCCAGCAGTGGATTCACAGGCGCCTACAATGAGCAGTTCTTC.

This clonotype was observed a single time. The chain uses TRBV20-1 and TRBJ2-2; 9 nucleotides line up with TRBD2. In germline, CDR1 is DFQATT, CDR2 SNEGSKA (reference sequence). V lost 6 bases to trimming and J lost 8 bases; unmatched junction nucleotides: 13. The CDR3 spans 15 residues. The CDR3 loop reads CSAAGAGGFLGELFF. The CDR3 DNA reads as TGCAGTGCCGCTGGAGCGGGAGGTTTTCTAGGGGAGCTGTTTTTT.

The table lists this clonotype with many counts. This sequence joins TRBV29-1 and TRBJ2-1; 14 nucleotides match TRBD2. This CDR3 region has 15 residues. CDR1 SQVTM and CDR2 ANQGSEA come from the germline V gene. Trimming took 6 bases from V and 7 from J; bases not matched to a gene: 8. The CDR3 DNA reads TGCAGCGTCTCCGGGACTAGCGGGAGAGTGAATGAGCAGTTCTTC. This translates into CSVSGTSGRVNEQFF.

This clonotype was recorded many times. This sequence joins TRBV20-1 and TRBJ2-3; D is unresolved. Germline V gives CDR1 DFQATT, CDR2 SNEGSKA (reference sequence). The V and J ends lost 6 bases and 2 bases respectively, with 18 bases between them. CDR3 length equals 15 residues. The CDR3: CSARFVEAPTDTQYF. The CDR3 region has the DNA TGCAGTGCCAGATTCGTCGAGGCCCCCACAGATACGCAGTATTTT.

This clonotype came up a few times. This chain joins TRBV6-2 or TRBV6-3 and TRBJ1-5, with a tentative D call TRBD1 (5 bases). The CDR3 runs 16 residues. The germline V gene has CDR1 MNHEY and CDR2 SVGEGT. V gave up 3 bases and J gave up 2 bases, with 14 bases separating them. The DNA for the CDR3 is TGTGCCAGCAGTTATTCCCGCGGCAGGGGCAATCAGCCCCAGCATTTT. As protein: CASSYSRGRGNQPQHF.

This clonotype was recorded many times. This sequence joins TRBV6-2 or TRBV6-3 and TRBJ2-7; TRBD1 matches 7 bases. Per the germline V gene, CDR1 is MNHEY and CDR2 is SVGEGT. V lost 0 bases to trimming and J lost 3 bases; unmatched junction nucleotides: 5. The length of the CDR3 is 15 residues. CDR3 residues: CASSYSTGIIYEQYF. The CDR3 nucleotides read TGTGCCAGCAGTTACTCGACAGGGATAATCTACGAGCAGTACTTC.

The sample holds many counts of this clonotype. The chain employs TRBV10-3 and TRBJ2-2; possibly TRBD1 for D (6 bases). Germline CDR1 is ENHRY and CDR2 is SYGVKD. The CDR3 covers 20 residues. V lost 0 bases, J lost 2 bases, and 22 bases lay in between. The CDR3: CAISESRGRAEQGNTGELFF. Written as DNA, the CDR3 is TGTGCCATCAGTGAGTCGAGAGGACGAGCGGAACAGGGTAACACCGGGGAGCTGTTTTTT.

This clonotype was seen ten or more times. This chain connects TRBV7-8 to TRBJ2-1; a possible D gene is TRBD2 (7 bases). Germline assignment: CDR1 SGHVS and CDR2 FQNEAQ. CDR3 size: 16 residues. Between the trimmed V and J ends, which lost 4 bases and 4 bases, there was a span of 17 bases. CDR3 in DNA: TGTGCCAGCAGCTCTCCTAGGGGGGGGGGGTACAATGAGCAGTTCTTC. This sequence encodes CASSSPRGGGYNEQFF.

This clonotype was detected many times. This chain joins TRBV6-2 or TRBV6-3 and TRBJ1-5; 8 bases match TRBD1. With V trimmed by 5 bases and J by 0 bases, 3 bases remained unmatched. Germline CDR1 reads MNHEY; CDR2 reads SVGEGT. The length of the CDR3 is 15 residues. CDR3 protein: CASSRDRNSNQPQHF. DNA of the CDR3: TGTGCCAGCAGTCGGGACAGGAATAGCAATCAGCCCCAGCATTTT.

This clonotype was found a few times. This chain joins TRBV7-2 and TRBJ1-6; D remains ambiguous. Trimming pared 6 bases from V and 7 bases from J, leaving 13 bases between. Germline V gene data show CDR1 as SGHTA and CDR2 as FQGNSA. This CDR3 is 14 amino acids long. In DNA, the CDR3 is TGTGCCAGCAGATCGCGATTTATCAATTCACCCCTCCACTTT. This codes for CASRSRFINSPLHF.

This clonotype turned up a few times. This may arise from a read error, as a much more abundant clone is one base away. The chain uses TRBV7-9 and TRBJ1-6; D gene unclear. CDR1 and CDR2 from the germline V gene are SEHNR and FQNEAQ (reference sequence). Trimming took off 2 bases at V and 11 bases at J, with 16 bases between the two ends. The CDR3 extends over 15 amino acids. CDR3 amino acids: CASSLSGRDVTPLHF. As DNA, the CDR3 is TGTGCCAGCAGCTTATCAGGACGGGATGTGACACCCCTCCACTTT.

At least ten counts were recorded for this clonotype. The chain couples TRBV21-1 to TRBJ2-5; no DNA check was done on the table's D call, TRBD2. TRBV21-1 is a pseudogene locus. CDR3 length equals 15 residues. The CDR3 spells CASSTQLAEQETQYF. The DNA for the CDR3 is TGTGCCAGCAGCACCCAACTAGCGGAACAAGAGACCCAGTACTTC.

In its sample, this clonotype was seen many times. CDR3 sequence reads: CASSPAGGRPSTDTQYF. The CDR3 coding sequence is TGCGCCAGCAGCCCGGCCGGAGGGAGACCTAGCACAGATACGCAGTATTTT. The rearrangement joins TRBV5-1 to TRBJ2-3; D might be TRBD2 (6 bases). The CDR3 loop spans 17 amino acids. CDR1 is SGHRS and CDR2 is YFSETQ in the germline V gene. The V end was cut by 4 bases, the J end by 0 bases, with 18 bases between.

This clonotype came up many times. The V gene is TRBV29-1, the J gene TRBJ1-1; tentatively, D is TRBD1 (5 bases). V lost 4 bases, J lost 5 bases, and 17 bases lay in between. The length of the CDR3 is 14 residues. From germline, CDR1 is SQVTM and CDR2 ANQGSEA. This CDR3 is CSVVVGAPGTEAFF. CDR3 coding DNA: TGCAGCGTTGTTGTCGGGGCGCCAGGAACTGAAGCTTTCTTT.

This clonotype has at least ten counts. J is TRBJ1-1 and V is TRBV5-1, with D unresolved. Between the trimmed V and J ends, which lost 2 bases and 0 bases, there was a span of 14 bases. Germline assignment: CDR1 SGHRS and CDR2 YFSETQ. The CDR3 totals 16 residues. The CDR3, as DNA: TGCGCCAGCAGCTTCTCCGGTTGGACGGTGAACACTGAAGCTTTCTTT. This encodes CASSFSGWTVNTEAFF.